The source of this TCR beta chain is a study of graft-versus-host responses after intestinal transplantation. On the study more broadly: Transplant recipients had multivisceral, liver-intestinal, or isolated intestinal grafts. The whole recipient group had anti-thymocyte globulin induction followed by tacrolimus and steroids for around 3 years.

To note about this clone: No antigen is known for it.

V was cut by 0 bases and J by 6 bases, with 3 bases left in between. Germline V gene data show CDR1 as SGHDT and CDR2 as YYEEEE. There are 12 residues in the CDR3. Overall study results and limits: Allografts of patients with graft-donor T cell macrochimerism showed high graft-versus-host to host-versus-graft clone ratios. Investigators detected GvH clones in recipient marrow, with some emerging earlier in ileum or blood.

TCRdb's table, derived via immunoSEQ multiplex PCR, lists solely in-frame clones and lacks some. The table lists tens of thousands of clones, around four fifths of them singletons. This clonotype originated in a human patient who received an intestinal transplant, so some T cells may come from the graft donor. The sample consisted of PBMCs, taken about 1,000 days after transplant. V is TRBV5-6 and J is TRBJ2-2; D unclear. The CDR3 spells CASSLVPGELFF. The CDR3 coding sequence is TGTGCCAGCAGCTTGGTCCCCGGGGAGCTGTTTTTT.